Listed here are 21 T cell receptor beta chains from one sample, sequenced in a study of T cells after yellow fever vaccination. In TCRdb, the 5' RACE reads were re-called with MiXCR into one record per CDR3 protein. The table includes around 350,000 distinct CDR3 sequences, around 10% detected once. The material sequenced was PBMCs, taken on the day of the first yellow fever vaccination. These receptors all come from a young man who received the YFV17D yellow fever vaccine.

This clonotype was observed a few times. The rearrangement joins TRBV9 to TRBJ1-2, with D hard to call. V shed 2 bases and J shed 1 base, with 9 bases lying between them. CDR3 length: 14 residues. Per germline, CDR1 SGDLS and CDR2 YYNGEE. CDR3 region: CASSVQTVNYGYTF. For the CDR3, the DNA is TGTGCCAGCAGCGTCCAGACCGTTAACTATGGCTACACCTTC.

This clonotype was picked up a small number of times. The chain recombines TRBV11-2 with TRBJ1-5; D gene ambiguous. V lost 3 bases, J lost 0 bases, and 9 bases lay in between. CDR1 is SGHAT, CDR2 FQNNGV, per germline. The CDR3 has 15 residues. The CDR3 is CASSLDVNSNQPQHF. The CDR3 DNA sequence: TGTGCCAGCAGCTTGGACGTAAATAGCAATCAGCCCCAGCATTTT.

V is TRBV5-1 and J is TRBJ2-2; tentative D call: TRBD2 (7 bases). V lost 0 bases to trimming and J lost 3 bases, with 12 bases between them. The germline V gene has CDR1 SGHRS and CDR2 YFSETQ. The CDR3 extends over 16 amino acids. Written as DNA, the CDR3 is TGCGCCAGCAGCTTGGCCTCGGGGGGCGACACCGGGGAGCTGTTTTTT. Its translation: CASSLASGGDTGELFF.

The chain employs TRBV20-1 and TRBJ1-3; D remains unclear. V was clipped by 5 bases and J by 5 bases, with 16 bases between them. Germline-derived CDR1 and CDR2 are DFQATT and SNEGSKA (reference sequence). The CDR3 contains 14 residues. The DNA of the CDR3 is TGCAGTGCTTTAGGAGAAGGCCCTCGAAACACCATATATTTT. Residues: CSALGEGPRNTIYF.

This clonotype was recorded a few times. J is TRBJ1-1 and V is TRBV20-1; D uncertain. CDR1 is DFQATT, CDR2 SNEGSKA, per germline (reference sequence). Trimming shortened V by 6 bases and J by 10 bases, and 24 bases separated the two germline ends. There are 14 residues in the CDR3. The CDR3 DNA reads TGCAGTGCCCGAGCGAGGATTTTAGAGGTCGGAGCTTTCTTT. Translation gives CSARARILEVGAFF.

The V gene is TRBV19, the J gene TRBJ2-3; no firm D call. Germline values: CDR1 LNHDA, CDR2 SQIVND (reference sequence). This CDR3 region has 13 residues. V was pared by 1 base and J by 8 bases, with 10 bases between. DNA for the CDR3: TGTGCCAGTAGTATAGGTCCGGATGGTACGCAGTATTTT. The encoded protein is CASSIGPDGTQYF.

V and J are TRBV12-3 or TRBV12-4 and TRBJ1-5; D possibly corresponds to TRBD1 (5 bases). Trimming shortened V by 5 bases and J by 4 bases, and 12 bases separated the two germline ends. There are 14 residues in the CDR3. The CDR3 DNA sequence: TGTGCCAGCAGTCTCAGGGAAGGGAATCAGCCCCAGCATTTT. This sequence encodes CASSLREGNQPQHF.

This clonotype was detected a few times. The gene calls are TRBV20-1 and TRBJ2-1; TRBD2 matches at 9 bases. The CDR3 consists of 17 residues. The J segment lost 2 bases and the V segment lost 3 bases, leaving 11 bases of the junction unmatched. The V gene's germline CDR1 is DFQATT and CDR2 SNEGSKA (reference sequence). The CDR3 DNA reads TGCAGTGCTAGCCCCGGAAGGGAGCGGGGGGCCTACAATGAGCAGTTCTTC. It codes for CSASPGRERGAYNEQFF.

This clonotype was detected many times. The rearrangement joins TRBV29-1 to TRBJ2-3, with a weak D call TRBD2 (7 bases). CDR1 is SQVTM and CDR2 is ANQGSEA in the germline V gene. V was clipped by 0 bases and J by 13 bases, with 11 bases between them. This CDR3 is built from 11 residues. CDR3 sequence (DNA): TGCAGCGTTGAAGACGGGGGGCCCAAGTATTTT. Translation: CSVEDGGPKYF.

This clonotype was observed a single time. The genes are TRBV13 and TRBJ1-4; 9 bases line up with TRBD1. Germline V CDR1 and CDR2: PRHDT, FYEKMQ (reference sequence). J lost 10 bases, V lost 5 bases, and 8 bases had no gene match. The CDR3 consists of 14 residues. CDR3 region: CASSDNRGRGKLFF. In nucleotides, the CDR3 is TGTGCCAGCAGCGATAACAGGGGGCGAGGAAAACTGTTTTTT. The full variable domain, in which reference TRBV13 and TRBJ1-4 provide the parts outside the CDR3, is AAGVIQSPRHLIKEKRETATLKCYPIPRHDTVYWYQQGPGQDPQFLISFYEKMQSDKGSIPDRFSAQQFSDYHSELNMSSLELGDSALYFCASSDNRGRGKLFFGSGTQLSVL.

This clonotype has only a few counts. The V and J genes are TRBV5-1 and TRBJ2-7; D possibly matches TRBD1 or TRBD2 (5 bases each). Germline V gives CDR1 SGHRS, CDR2 YFSETQ. The CDR3 runs to 15 residues. Trimming removed 4 bases from V and 0 bases from J, with 14 bases in between. CDR3 sequence (DNA): TGCGCCAGCAGCACCGCCGGGGCAGACTCCTACGAGCAGTACGTC. Protein product: CASSTAGADSYEQYV.

This chain joins TRBV24-1 and TRBJ2-2; 7 bases align to TRBD1. From germline, CDR1 is KGHDR and CDR2 SFDVKD. The CDR3 length is 15 residues. V lost 4 bases and J lost 4; bases outside the gene matches: 5. The CDR3 nucleotides read TGTGCCACCAGTGACTCCGGGACAGCCACCGGGGAGCTGTTTTTT. Amino acids: CATSDSGTATGELFF.

This chain joins TRBV20-1 and TRBJ1-5; 8 nucleotides match TRBD1. In germline, CDR1 is DFQATT, CDR2 SNEGSKA (reference sequence). With V trimmed by 7 bases and J by 2 bases, 4 bases remained unmatched. This CDR3 is 13 amino acids long. For the CDR3, the DNA is TGCAGTGTAGAGACAGGGGGCAATCAGCCCCAGCATTTT. This translates into CSVETGGNQPQHF.

This clonotype was counted a few times. This chain links TRBV20-1 with TRBJ1-3; D uncertain. Germline V CDR1 and CDR2: DFQATT, SNEGSKA (reference sequence). V was cut by 3 bases and J by 0 bases, with 9 bases left in between. The CDR3 spans 14 residues. In nucleotides, the CDR3 is TGCAGTGCTAGTACCGGTGCCTCTGGAAACACCATATATTTT. Its protein product is CSASTGASGNTIYF.

V usage is TRBV12-3 or TRBV12-4 and J usage is TRBJ2-1; TRBD2 agrees at 7 bases. This CDR3 has 14 residues. Germline trimming cut 6 bases from V and 5 bases from J; bases unmatched to any gene: 7. DNA for the CDR3: TGTGCCAGCAGGGGCAGCGGGGTTAACAATGAGCAGTTCTTC. Translation: CASRGSGVNNEQFF.

This clonotype was recorded a few times. V gene TRBV27 combines with J gene TRBJ1-1, with a tentative D call TRBD1 (5 bases). V shed 5 bases and J shed 3 bases, with 16 bases lying between them. Germline V lookup: CDR1 MNHEY, CDR2 SMNVEV (reference sequence). The CDR3 is 15 amino acids. The CDR3 spells CASSPGPPQYTEAFF. CDR3 in DNA: TGTGCCAGCAGTCCGGGACCTCCTCAGTACACTGAAGCTTTCTTT.

V gene TRBV7-9 combines with J gene TRBJ2-7; D might be TRBD1 (6 bases). V was shortened by 1 base and J by 2 bases, with 9 bases between the two germline ends. The CDR3 contains 14 residues. Germline CDR1 is SEHNR and CDR2 is FQNEAQ (reference sequence). CDR3 protein: CASSLEDRTYEQYV. As DNA, the CDR3 is TGTGCCAGCAGCTTAGAAGACAGGACCTACGAGCAGTACGTC.

This clonotype appeared a few times. The chain couples TRBV29-1 to TRBJ1-1, with 7 bases aligning to TRBD1. The V and J ends lost 6 bases and 3 bases, in that order; junction bases with no gene match: 10. The CDR3 totals 14 residues. Germline CDR1 is SQVTM and CDR2 is ANQGSEA. CDR3 region: CSVVTGTVYTEAFF. The DNA of the CDR3 is TGCAGCGTGGTTACCGGGACAGTTTACACTGAAGCTTTCTTT.

This clonotype was found a few times. The V and J genes are TRBV27 and TRBJ1-5, with TRBD1 identical over 10 bases. CDR3 length: 16 residues. Unmatched junction bases numbered 10, after V lost 5 bases and J lost 6 bases. Germline-derived CDR1 and CDR2 are MNHEY and SMNVEV (reference sequence). CDR3: CASSPKTGGLFQPQHF. Here the CDR3 DNA reads TGTGCCAGCAGTCCCAAGACAGGGGGCTTGTTTCAGCCCCAGCATTTT.

The chain uses TRBV4-1 and TRBJ1-6; D uncertain. CDR3 length equals 17 residues. V was pared by 1 base and J by 1 base, with 11 bases between. The germline V gene encodes CDR1 MGHRA and CDR2 YSYEKL. This chain's CDR3 is CASSQGSGFSYNSPLHF. For the CDR3, the DNA is TGCGCCAGCAGCCAAGGCTCCGGTTTTTCCTATAATTCACCCCTCCACTTT.

There are a few counts of this clonotype. J is TRBJ2-7 and V is TRBV5-1; D possibly uses TRBD1 or TRBD2 (5 bases each). The V end lost 4 bases, the J end lost 5 bases, and 16 bases lay between the germline ends. The germline V gene has CDR1 SGHRS and CDR2 YFSETQ. This CDR3 has 14 residues. The chain's CDR3 is CASSPDMRGDEQYF. In nucleotides, the CDR3 is TGCGCCAGCAGCCCGGACATGAGGGGAGACGAGCAGTACTTC.